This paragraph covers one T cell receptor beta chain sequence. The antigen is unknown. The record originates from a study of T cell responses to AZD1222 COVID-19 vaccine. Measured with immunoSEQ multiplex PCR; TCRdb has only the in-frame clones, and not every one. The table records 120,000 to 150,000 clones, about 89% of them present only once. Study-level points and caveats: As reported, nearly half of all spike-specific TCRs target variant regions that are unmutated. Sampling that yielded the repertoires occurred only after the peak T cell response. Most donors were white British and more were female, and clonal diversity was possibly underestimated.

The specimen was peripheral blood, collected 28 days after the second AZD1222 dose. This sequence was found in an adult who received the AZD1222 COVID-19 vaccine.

The CDR3 loop is CASSFEFLGNTIYF. The DNA for the CDR3 is TGTGCCAGCAGTTTCGAGTTTTTGGGAAACACCATATATTTT. V gene TRBV28 combines with J gene TRBJ1-3; the D is unclear. Germline assignment: CDR1 MDHEN and CDR2 SYDVKM. This CDR3 comprises 14 residues. Deletions cut 3 bases from V and 4 bases from J, with 10 bases between.